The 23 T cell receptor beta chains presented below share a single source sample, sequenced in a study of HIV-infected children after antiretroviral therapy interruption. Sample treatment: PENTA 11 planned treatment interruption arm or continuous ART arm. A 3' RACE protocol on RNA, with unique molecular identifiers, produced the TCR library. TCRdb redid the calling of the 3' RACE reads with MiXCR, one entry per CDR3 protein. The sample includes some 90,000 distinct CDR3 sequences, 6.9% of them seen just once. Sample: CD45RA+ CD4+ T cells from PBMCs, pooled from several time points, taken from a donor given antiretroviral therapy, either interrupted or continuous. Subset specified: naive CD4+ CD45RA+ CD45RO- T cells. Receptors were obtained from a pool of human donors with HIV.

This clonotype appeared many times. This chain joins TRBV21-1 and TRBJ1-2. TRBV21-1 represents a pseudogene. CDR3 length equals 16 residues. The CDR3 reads CASSKGGVGANYGYTF. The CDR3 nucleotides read TGTGCCAGCAGCAAAGGAGGAGTCGGAGCTAACTATGGCTACACCTTC.

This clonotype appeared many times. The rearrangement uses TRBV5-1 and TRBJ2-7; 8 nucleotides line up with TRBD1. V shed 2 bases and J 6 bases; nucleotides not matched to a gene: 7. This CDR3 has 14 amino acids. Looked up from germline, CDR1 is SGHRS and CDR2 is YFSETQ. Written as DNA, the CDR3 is TGCGCCAGCAGCTTCGGGACAGGCGACGGCGAGCAGTACTTC. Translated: CASSFGTGDGEQYF.

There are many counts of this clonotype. CDR3 DNA sequence: TGTGCCAGCAGCCAAGATACGAAAGTATGGGGGGTAGAATACGATGGCTACACCTTC. Protein product: CASSQDTKVWGVEYDGYTF. The chain carries TRBV4-2 and TRBJ1-2; tentative D call: TRBD1 (5 bases). The CDR3 extends over 19 amino acids. CDR1 and CDR2 from the germline V gene are LGHNA and YNFKEQ. The germline V and J ends were trimmed by 0 bases and 6 bases, with 26 bases remaining between them.

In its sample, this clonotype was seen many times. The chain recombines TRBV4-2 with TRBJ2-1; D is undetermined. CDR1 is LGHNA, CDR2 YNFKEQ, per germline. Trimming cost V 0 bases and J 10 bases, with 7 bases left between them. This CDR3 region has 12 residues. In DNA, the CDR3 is TGTGCCAGCAGCCAAGATGAGAGAGAGCAGTTCTTC. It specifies CASSQDEREQFF.

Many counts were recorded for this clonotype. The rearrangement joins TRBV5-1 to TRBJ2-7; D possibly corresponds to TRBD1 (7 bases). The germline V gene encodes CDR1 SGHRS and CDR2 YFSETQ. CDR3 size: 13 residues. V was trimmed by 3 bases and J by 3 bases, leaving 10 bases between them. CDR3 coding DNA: TGCGCCAGCAGCTGGGGGGACAGCTACGAGCAGTACTTC. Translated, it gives CASSWGDSYEQYF.

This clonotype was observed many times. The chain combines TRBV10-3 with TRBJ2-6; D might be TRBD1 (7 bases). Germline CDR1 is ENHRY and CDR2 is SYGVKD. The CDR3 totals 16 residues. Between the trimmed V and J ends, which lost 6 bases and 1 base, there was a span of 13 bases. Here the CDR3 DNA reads TGTGCCATCAGCGACAGGGACTGGTCTGGGGCCAACGTCCTGACTTTC. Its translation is CAISDRDWSGANVLTF.

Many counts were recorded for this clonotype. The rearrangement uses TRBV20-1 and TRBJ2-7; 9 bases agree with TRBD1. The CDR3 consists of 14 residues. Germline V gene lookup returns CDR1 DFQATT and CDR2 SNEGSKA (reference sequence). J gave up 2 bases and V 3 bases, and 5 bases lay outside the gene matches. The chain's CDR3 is CSASGQGPPYEQYF. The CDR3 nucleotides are TGCAGTGCTAGCGGACAGGGGCCTCCCTACGAGCAGTACTTC.

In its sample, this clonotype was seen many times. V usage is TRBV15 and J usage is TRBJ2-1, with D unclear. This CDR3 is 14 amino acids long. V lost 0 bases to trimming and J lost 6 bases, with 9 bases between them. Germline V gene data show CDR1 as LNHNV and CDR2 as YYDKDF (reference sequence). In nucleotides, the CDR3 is TGTGCCACCAGCAGAGACGTAGCAGGCAATGAGCAGTTCTTC. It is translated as CATSRDVAGNEQFF.

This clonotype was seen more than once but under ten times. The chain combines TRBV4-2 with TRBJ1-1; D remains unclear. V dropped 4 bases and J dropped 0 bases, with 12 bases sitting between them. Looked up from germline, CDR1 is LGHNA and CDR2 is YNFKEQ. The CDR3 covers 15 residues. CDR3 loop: CASSPRTDMNTEAFF. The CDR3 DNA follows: TGTGCCAGCAGCCCCCGGACCGATATGAACACTGAAGCTTTCTTT.

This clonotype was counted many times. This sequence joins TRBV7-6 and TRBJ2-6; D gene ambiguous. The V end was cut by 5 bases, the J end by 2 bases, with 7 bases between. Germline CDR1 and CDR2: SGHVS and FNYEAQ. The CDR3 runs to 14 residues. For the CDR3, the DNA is TGTGCCAGCAGCCCCCTACCTGGGGCCAACGTCCTGACTTTC. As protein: CASSPLPGANVLTF.

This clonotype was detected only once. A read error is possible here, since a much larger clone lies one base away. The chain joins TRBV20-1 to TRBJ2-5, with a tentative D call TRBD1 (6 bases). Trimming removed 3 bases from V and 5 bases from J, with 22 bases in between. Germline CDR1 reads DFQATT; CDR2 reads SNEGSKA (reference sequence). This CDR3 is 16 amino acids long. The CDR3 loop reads CSARVIAWGPVETQYF. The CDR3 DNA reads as TGCAGTGCTAGGGTTATAGCGTGGGGGCCTGTGGAGACCCAGTACTTC.

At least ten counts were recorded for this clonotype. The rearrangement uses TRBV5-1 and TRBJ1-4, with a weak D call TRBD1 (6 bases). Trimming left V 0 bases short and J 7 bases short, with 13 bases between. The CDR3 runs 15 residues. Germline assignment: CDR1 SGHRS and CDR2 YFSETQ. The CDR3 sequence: CASSLEGGRSEKLFF. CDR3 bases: TGCGCCAGCAGCTTGGAGGGGGGCAGGAGTGAAAAACTGTTTTTT. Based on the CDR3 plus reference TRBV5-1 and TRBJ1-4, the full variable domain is KAGVTQTPRYLIKTRGQQVTLSCSPISGHRSVSWYQQTPGQGLQFLFEYFSETQRNKGNFPGRFSGRQFSNSRSEMNVSTLELGDSALYLCASSLEGGRSEKLFFGSGTQLSVL.

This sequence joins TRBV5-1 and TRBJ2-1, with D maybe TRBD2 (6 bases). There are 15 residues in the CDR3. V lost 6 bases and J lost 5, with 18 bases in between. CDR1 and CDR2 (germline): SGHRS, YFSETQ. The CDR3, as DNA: TGCGCCAGCACCGAAGGCACTAGCTATCACAATGAGCAGTTCTTC. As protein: CASTEGTSYHNEQFF.

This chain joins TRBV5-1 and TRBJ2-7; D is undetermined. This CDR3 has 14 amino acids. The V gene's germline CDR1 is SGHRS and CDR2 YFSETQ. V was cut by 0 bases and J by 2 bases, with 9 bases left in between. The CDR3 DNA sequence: TGCGCCAGCAGCTTGGCCCCAAACCCCTACGAGCAGTACTTC. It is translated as CASSLAPNPYEQYF.

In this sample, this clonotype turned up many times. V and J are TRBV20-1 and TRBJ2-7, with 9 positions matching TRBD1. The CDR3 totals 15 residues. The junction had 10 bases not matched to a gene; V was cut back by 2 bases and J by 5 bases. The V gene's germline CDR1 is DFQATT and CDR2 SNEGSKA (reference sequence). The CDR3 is CSARNGGTGSHEQYF. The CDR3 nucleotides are TGCAGTGCTAGAAACGGGGGGACAGGGTCCCACGAGCAGTACTTC.

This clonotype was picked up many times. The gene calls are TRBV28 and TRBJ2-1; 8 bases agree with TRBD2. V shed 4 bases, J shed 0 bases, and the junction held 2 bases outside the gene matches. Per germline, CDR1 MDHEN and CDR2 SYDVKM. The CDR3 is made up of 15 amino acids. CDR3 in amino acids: CASSSSGSSYNEQFF. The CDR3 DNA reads TGTGCCAGCAGTTCCAGCGGGAGCTCCTACAATGAGCAGTTCTTC.

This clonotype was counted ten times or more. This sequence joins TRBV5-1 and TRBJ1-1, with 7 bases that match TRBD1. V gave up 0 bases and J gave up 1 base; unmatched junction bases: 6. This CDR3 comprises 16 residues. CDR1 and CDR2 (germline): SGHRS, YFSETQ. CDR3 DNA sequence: TGCGCCAGCAGCTTGGGACAGGGTGGGTGGAACACTGAAGCTTTCTTT. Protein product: CASSLGQGGWNTEAFF.

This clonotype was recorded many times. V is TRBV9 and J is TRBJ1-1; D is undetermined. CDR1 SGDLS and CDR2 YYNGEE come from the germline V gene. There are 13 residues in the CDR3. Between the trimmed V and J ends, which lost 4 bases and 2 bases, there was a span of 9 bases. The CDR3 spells CASSFSDNTEAFF. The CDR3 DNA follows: TGTGCCAGCAGCTTCAGTGATAACACTGAAGCTTTCTTT.

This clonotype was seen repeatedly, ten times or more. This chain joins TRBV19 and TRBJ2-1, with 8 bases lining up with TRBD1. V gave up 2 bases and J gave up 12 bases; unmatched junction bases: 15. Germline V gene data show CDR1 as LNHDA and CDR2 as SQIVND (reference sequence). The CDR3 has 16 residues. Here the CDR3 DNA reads TGTGCCAGTAGTATATCTGGGACAGGAGCTTCAATGAGGCAGTTCTTC. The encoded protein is CASSISGTGASMRQFF.

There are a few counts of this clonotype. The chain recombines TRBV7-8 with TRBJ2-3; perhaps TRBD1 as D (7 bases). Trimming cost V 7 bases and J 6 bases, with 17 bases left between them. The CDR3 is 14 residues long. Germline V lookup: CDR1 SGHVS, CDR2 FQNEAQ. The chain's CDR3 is CASNARRGLDTQYF. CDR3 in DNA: TGTGCCAGCAACGCCCGGAGGGGGCTGGATACGCAGTATTTT.

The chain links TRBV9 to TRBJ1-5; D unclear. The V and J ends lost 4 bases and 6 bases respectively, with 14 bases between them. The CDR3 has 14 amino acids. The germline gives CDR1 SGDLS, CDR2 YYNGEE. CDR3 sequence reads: CASSPSVFFQPQHF. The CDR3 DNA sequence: TGTGCCAGCAGCCCGAGCGTCTTTTTTCAGCCCCAGCATTTT.

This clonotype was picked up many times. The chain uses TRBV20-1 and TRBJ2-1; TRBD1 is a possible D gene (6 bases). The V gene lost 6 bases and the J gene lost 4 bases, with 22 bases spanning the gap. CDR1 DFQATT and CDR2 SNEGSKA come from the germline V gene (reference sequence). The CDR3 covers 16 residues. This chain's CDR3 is CSALLPRQALYNEQFF. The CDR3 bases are TGCAGTGCCCTGCTGCCTCGACAGGCTCTGTACAATGAGCAGTTCTTC.

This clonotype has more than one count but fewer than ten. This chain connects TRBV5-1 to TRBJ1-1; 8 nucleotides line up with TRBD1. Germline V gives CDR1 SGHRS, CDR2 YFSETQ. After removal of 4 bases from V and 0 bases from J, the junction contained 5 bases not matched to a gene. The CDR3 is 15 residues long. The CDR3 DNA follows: TGCGCCAGCAGCAATCCGACAGGGGTGAACACTGAAGCTTTCTTT. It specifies CASSNPTGVNTEAFF. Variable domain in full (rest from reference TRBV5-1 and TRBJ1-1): KAGVTQTPRYLIKTRGQQVTLSCSPISGHRSVSWYQQTPGQGLQFLFEYFSETQRNKGNFPGRFSGRQFSNSRSEMNVSTLELGDSALYLCASSNPTGVNTEAFFGQGTRLTVV.